This T cell receptor beta chain derives from a study of T cells in Graves' hyperthyroidism and ophthalmopathy (dated 2019 in TCRdb). About the full investigation: Peripheral blood was collected at initial diagnosis, before any treatment. The study also compared thyroid tissue and blood T-cell repertoires from over 5 Graves' hyperthyroidism patients. Prospective prediction of ophthalmopathy was tested in an independent validation cohort of fewer than 20 hyperthyroidism patients and 17 patients who later progressed to ophthalmopathy. For training and testing, the roughly 100 patients in the discovery cohort were randomly divided in a 7:3 ratio. After sampling, hyperthyroidism patients received methimazole starting at 30 mg daily, and ophthalmopathy patients received high-dose intravenous methylprednisolone. A discovery cohort of about a hundred patients, roughly 43 with Graves' ophthalmopathy and more than 55 with stable Graves' hyperthyroidism, was used to find distinguishing TCR V-J signatures. TCR Vbeta CDR3 sequencing of around 130 peripheral blood samples (fewer than 45 ophthalmopathy, over 70 hyperthyroidism and some 17 progressor patients) is reported in the paper. Here is what the overall study found, with its caveats: No statistical method was used to fix the sample size in advance, and group allocation was not hidden from the investigators. Most expanded thyroid clonotypes (frequency above 0.001) were also detected in blood, a finding suggesting that blood repertoires may reflect thyroid immune responses. A model built on a 13 V-J signature distinguished ophthalmopathy from stable hyperthyroidism, reaching about 88% sensitivity and under 84% specificity in cross-validation and 80%/75% in testing. In validation, the model predicted progression to ophthalmopathy with roughly 66% sensitivity and less than 75% specificity, a median of 6.5 months before onset.

Relative to germline, V is missing 6 bases and J is missing 4 bases, with 6 bases of the junction outside any gene match. There are 15 amino acids in the CDR3, from cysteine to phenylalanine inclusive. Solely the CDR3 DNA is kept, with 45 bases framed from the first base. This clonotype was observed many times. The specificity of this receptor is unknown. One base away there is no much larger clone; base qualities are not given. The TCR beta CDR3 regions were amplified from the RNA transcripts. For the first round of RT-PCR on the TCR CDR3, the HTBI primer set was used together with the Qiagen OneStep RT-PCR kit. The libraries were constructed in a second round of multiplex PCR and then size-selected and purified. Libraries were sequenced paired-end with 100 bp reads on an Illumina HiSeq2000. As for the original processing: Raw data were processed with SOAPnuke, discarding reads with adapters, uncalled bases, mean Phred below 15, or no exact constant-primer or identifier match. COPE v1.2.5 was used to merge the high-quality paired reads, and each unique nucleotide sequence was defined as a clonotype. MiTCR v1.1 was used to align clonotypes to the IMGT TRBV, TRBD and TRBJ reference segments. The analysis was restricted to V-J combinations with a frequency above 0.0001, which together covered 99.2% of the repertoires. A TCS score was defined as the ratio of F50 (clonal expansion) to E x V (chaos), with BLOSUM62-based TCRdist applied between CDR3 peptides within each V-J. Welch's t-statistics and random forest reduced approximately 520 V-J features to 13, which were used in a naive Bayes classifier (R e1071). TCRdb reran the public reads through fastp at Q25 and MiXCR, keeping productive beta chains. Rows matching on CDR3 protein sequence are summarized as one entry with the most common DNA and genes. TCRdb assigned the V and J calls; the authors' analysis was not used. The sample table shows almost 250,000 distinct CDR3 sequences, and almost 25% are seen once. The biggest ten clones account for roughly a third of the sample.

Ophthalmopathy patients had moderately to severely active disease, with a Clinical Activity Score of 3 or more, a NOSPECS grade of 4 or more, and a disease duration of less than 3 months. Any patient with an uncontrolled infection, another autoimmune disease, pregnancy or lactation was excluded. Diagnoses were established on the basis of clinical symptoms, serum thyroxine and TRAb, thyroid ultrasound, and orbital computed tomography. PBMCs were isolated from 7.5 to 10 ml of fresh peripheral blood by Ficoll-Paque density gradient centrifugation. Total RNA was extracted using Trizol reagent, and RNA quality was assessed on an Agilent 2100 Bioanalyzer.

The V and J genes are TRBV12-3 or TRBV12-4 and TRBJ1-5; TRBD1 aligns with 10 central bases. The clonotype originates from a middle-aged woman with Graves' ophthalmopathy. Sequencing input: blood. The DNA sequence is as follows: TGTGCCAGCAGCCGGACAGGGGGTAAGAATCAGCCCCAGCATTTT. Its protein reads: CASSRTGGKNQPQHF.